The subject of this entry is one T cell receptor (beta chain). Within the sample, other DNA sequences also encode this same CDR3. These data belong to a study of shared clonotypes between healthy human individuals. The CDR3 extends over 13 amino acids. Germline V CDR1 and CDR2: KGHSH, LQKENI. V gave up 2 bases and J gave up 4 bases, with 8 bases separating them. Clones were sequenced by immunoSEQ multiplex PCR, and TCRdb holds only the in-frame ones, with some missing. The table records about 2.4 million clones, roughly nine tenths of them present only once. The sequence came from a man aged 18 to 35 in good health. The sequenced material came from naive CD4+ T cells sorted from blood. The subset denotes: CD45RA+ positively selected. This chain links TRBV18 with TRBJ2-5; D gene uncertain. The CDR3, as DNA: TGTGCCAGCTCACCAGGGCGGCGAGAGACCCAGTACTTC. This encodes CASSPGRRETQYF.